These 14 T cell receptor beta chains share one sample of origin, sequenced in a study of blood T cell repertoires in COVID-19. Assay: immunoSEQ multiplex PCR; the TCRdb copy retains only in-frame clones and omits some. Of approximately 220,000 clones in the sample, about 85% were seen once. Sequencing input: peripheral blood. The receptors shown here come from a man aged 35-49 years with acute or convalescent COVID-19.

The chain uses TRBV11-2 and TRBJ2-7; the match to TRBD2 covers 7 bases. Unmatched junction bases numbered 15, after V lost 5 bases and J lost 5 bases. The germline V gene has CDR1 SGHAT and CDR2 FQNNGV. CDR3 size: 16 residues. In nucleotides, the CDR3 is TGTGCCAGCAGCGTGAGACGGGAGGACTCAAAGGACGAGCAGTACTTC. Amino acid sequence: CASSVRREDSKDEQYF. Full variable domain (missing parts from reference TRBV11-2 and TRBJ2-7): EAGVAQSPRYKIIEKRQSVAFWCNPISGHATLYWYQQILGQGPKLLIQFQNNGVVDDSQLPKDRFSAERLKGVDSTLKIQPAKLEDSAVYLCASSVRREDSKDEQYFGPGTRLTVT.

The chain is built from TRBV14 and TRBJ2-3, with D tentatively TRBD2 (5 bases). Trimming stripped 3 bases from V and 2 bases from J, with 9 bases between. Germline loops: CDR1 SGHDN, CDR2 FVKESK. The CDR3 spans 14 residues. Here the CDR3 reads CASSHFDYTDTQYF. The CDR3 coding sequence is TGTGCCAGCAGCCATTTTGACTACACAGATACGCAGTATTTT.

The CDR3 region is CASSLAVGASQETQYF. CDR3 nucleotides: TGTGCCAGCAGCTTAGCGGTGGGGGCTAGCCAAGAGACCCAGTACTTC. The genes are TRBV7-8 and TRBJ2-5; D is perhaps TRBD1 (6 bases). From germline, CDR1 is SGHVS and CDR2 FQNEAQ. The CDR3 loop spans 16 amino acids. Trimming cost V 0 bases and J 1 base, with 12 bases left between them.

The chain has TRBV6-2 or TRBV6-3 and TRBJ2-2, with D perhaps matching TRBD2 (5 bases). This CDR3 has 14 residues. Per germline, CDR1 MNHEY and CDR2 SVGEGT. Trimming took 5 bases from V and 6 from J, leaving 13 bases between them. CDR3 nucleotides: TGTGCCAGCAGTCGCGCAGAGGGCGCCGGGGAGCTGTTTTTT. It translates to CASSRAEGAGELFF.

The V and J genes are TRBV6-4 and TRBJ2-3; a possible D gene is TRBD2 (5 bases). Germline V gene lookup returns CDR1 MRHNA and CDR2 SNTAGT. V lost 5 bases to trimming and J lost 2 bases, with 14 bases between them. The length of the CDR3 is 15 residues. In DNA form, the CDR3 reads TGTGCCAGCAGTAGGGATTCCGGGGTCACAGATACGCAGTATTTT. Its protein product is CASSRDSGVTDTQYF.

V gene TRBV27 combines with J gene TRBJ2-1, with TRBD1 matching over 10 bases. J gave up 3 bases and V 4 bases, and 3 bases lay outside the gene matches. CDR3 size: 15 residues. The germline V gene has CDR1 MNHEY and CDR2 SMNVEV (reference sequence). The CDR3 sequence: CASSSGDRGYNEQFF. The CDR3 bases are TGTGCCAGCAGTTCTGGGGACAGGGGCTACAATGAGCAGTTCTTC.

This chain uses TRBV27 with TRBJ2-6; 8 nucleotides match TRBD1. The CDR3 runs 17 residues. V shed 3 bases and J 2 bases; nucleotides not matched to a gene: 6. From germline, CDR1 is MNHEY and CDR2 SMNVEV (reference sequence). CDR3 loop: CASSLTGEYAGANVLTF. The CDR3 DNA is TGTGCCAGCAGTTTGACAGGGGAATACGCTGGGGCCAACGTCCTGACTTTC.

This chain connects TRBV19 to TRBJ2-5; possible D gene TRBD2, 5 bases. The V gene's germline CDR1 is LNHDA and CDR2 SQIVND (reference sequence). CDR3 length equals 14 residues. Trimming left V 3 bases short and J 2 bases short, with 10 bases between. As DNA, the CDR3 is TGTGCCAGTAGTATTGGAGACTATCAAGAGACCCAGTACTTC. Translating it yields CASSIGDYQETQYF.

Here the CDR3 reads CASSLATGGWPQHF. The CDR3 DNA is TGTGCCAGCAGCCTCGCGACAGGGGGCTGGCCCCAGCATTTT. This chain joins TRBV11-2 and TRBJ1-5; 10 bases line up with TRBD1. CDR1 and CDR2 (germline): SGHAT, FQNNGV. V lost 5 bases to trimming and J lost 9 bases; unmatched junction nucleotides: 7. CDR3 length: 14 residues. The entire variable domain, with the rest obtained from reference TRBV11-2 and TRBJ1-5, is as follows: EAGVAQSPRYKIIEKRQSVAFWCNPISGHATLYWYQQILGQGPKLLIQFQNNGVVDDSQLPKDRFSAERLKGVDSTLKIQPAKLEDSAVYLCASSLATGGWPQHFGDGTRLSIL.

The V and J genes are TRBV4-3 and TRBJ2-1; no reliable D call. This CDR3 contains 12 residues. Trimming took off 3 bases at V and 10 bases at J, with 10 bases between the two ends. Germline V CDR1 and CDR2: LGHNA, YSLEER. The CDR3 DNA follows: TGCGCCAGCAGCCACCGTAGAAACGAGCAGTTCTTC. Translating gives CASSHRRNEQFF.

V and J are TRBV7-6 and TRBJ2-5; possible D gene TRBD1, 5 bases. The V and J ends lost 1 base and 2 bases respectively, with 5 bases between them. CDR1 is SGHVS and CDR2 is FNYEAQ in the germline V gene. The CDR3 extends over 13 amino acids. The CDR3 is CASSLDRQETQYF. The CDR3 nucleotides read TGTGCCAGCAGCTTAGACAGGCAAGAGACCCAGTACTTC.

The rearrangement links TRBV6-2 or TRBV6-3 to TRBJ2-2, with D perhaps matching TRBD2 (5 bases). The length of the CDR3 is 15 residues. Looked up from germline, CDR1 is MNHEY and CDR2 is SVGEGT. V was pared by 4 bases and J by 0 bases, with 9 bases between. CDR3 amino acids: CASSSGKTNTGELFF. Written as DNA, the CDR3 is TGTGCCAGCAGTTCCGGGAAGACGAACACCGGGGAGCTGTTTTTT.

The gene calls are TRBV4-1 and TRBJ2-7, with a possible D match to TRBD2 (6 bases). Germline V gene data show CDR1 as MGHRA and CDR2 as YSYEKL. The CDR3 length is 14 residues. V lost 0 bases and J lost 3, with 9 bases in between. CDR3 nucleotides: TGCGCCAGCAGCCAAGATCGGCGGGACTACGAGCAGTACTTC. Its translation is CASSQDRRDYEQYF.

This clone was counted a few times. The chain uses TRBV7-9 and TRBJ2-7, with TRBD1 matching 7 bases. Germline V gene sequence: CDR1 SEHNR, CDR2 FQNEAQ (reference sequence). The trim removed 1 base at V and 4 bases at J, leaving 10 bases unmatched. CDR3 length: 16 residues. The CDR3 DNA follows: TGTGCCAGCAGCTTAGGGATCGGACAGGTCGGGTACGAGCAGTACTTC. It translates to CASSLGIGQVGYEQYF.